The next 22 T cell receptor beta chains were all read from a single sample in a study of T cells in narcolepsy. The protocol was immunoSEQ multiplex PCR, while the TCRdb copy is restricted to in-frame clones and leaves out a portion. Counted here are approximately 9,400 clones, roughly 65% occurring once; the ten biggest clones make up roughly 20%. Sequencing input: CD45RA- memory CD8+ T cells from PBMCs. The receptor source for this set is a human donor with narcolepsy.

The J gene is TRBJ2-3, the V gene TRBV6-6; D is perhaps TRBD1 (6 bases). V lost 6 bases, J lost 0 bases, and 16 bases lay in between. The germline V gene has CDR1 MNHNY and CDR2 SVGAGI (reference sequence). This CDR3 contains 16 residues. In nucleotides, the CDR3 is TGTGCCAGCAGCCTCAACAGGGAGACGAGCACAGATACGCAGTATTTT. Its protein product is CASSLNRETSTDTQYF.

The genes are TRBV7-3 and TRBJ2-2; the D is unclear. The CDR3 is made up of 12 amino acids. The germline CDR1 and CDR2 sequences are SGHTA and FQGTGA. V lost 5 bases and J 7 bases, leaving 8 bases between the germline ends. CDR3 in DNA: TGTGCCAGCAGCCCAACCGGCGGGGAGCTGTTTTTT. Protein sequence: CASSPTGGELFF.

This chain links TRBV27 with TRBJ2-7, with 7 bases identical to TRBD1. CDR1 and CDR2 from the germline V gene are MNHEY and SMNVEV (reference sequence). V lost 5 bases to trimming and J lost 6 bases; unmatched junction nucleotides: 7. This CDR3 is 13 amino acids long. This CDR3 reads CASSPPTGSEQYF. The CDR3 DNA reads TGTGCCAGCAGTCCGCCGACAGGGAGCGAGCAGTACTTC.

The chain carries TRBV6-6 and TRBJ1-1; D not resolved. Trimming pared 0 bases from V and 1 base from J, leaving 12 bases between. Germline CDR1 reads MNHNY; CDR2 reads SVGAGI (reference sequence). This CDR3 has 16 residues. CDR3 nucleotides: TGTGCCAGCAGTTACTCGAGGCAGTCCGGGAACACTGAAGCTTTCTTT. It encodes CASSYSRQSGNTEAFF.

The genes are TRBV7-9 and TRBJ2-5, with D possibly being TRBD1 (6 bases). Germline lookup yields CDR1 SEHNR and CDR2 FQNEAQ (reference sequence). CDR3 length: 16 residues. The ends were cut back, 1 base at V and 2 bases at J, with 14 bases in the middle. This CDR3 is CASSLGLPQGQETQYF. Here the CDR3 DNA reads TGTGCCAGCAGCTTAGGTTTACCACAGGGTCAAGAGACCCAGTACTTC.

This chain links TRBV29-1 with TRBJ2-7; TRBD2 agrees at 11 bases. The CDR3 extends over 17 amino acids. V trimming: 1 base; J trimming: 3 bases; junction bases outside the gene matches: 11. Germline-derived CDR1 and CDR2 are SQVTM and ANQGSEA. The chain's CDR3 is CSVEGSLSGGAHYEQYF. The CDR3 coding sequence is TGCAGCGTTGAAGGGAGCCTTAGCGGGGGGGCGCACTACGAGCAGTACTTC.

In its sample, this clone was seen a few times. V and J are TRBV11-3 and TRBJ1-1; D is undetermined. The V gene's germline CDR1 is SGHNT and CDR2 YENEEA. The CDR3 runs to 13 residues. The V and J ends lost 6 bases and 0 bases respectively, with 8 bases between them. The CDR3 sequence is CASSKGLNTEAFF. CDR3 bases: TGTGCCAGCAGTAAGGGTTTGAACACTGAAGCTTTCTTT.

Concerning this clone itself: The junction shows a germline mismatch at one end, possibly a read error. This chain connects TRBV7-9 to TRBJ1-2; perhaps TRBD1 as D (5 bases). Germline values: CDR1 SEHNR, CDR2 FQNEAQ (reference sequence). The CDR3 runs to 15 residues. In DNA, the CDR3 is TGCGCCAGCAGCCAAGATCGGAGCAGGGTCTATGGCTACACCTTC. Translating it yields CASSQDRSRVYGYTF.

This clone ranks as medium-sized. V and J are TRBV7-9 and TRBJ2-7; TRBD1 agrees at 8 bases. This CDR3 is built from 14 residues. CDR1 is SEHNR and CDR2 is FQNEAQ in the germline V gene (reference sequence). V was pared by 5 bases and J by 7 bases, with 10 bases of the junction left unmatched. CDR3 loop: CASSLSTGEREQYF. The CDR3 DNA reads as TGTGCCAGCAGCCTATCGACAGGGGAAAGGGAGCAGTACTTC. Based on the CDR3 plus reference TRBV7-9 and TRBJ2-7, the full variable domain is DTGVSQNPRHKITKRGQNVTFRCDPISEHNRLYWYRQTLGQGPEFLTYFQNEAQLEKSRLLSDRFSAERPKGSFSTLEIQRTEQGDSAMYLCASSLSTGEREQYFGPGTRLTVT.

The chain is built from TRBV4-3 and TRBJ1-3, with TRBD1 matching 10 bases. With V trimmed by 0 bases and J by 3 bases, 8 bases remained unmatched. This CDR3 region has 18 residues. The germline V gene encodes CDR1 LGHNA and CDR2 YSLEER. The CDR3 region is CASSQDLWTGGIGNTIYF. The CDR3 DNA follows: TGCGCCAGCAGCCAAGATCTGTGGACAGGGGGGATTGGAAACACCATATATTTT.

The CDR3 sequence is CASSLGTGGLGEQFF. In DNA form, the CDR3 reads TGTGCCAGCAGCCTGGGGACAGGGGGTCTCGGTGAGCAGTTCTTC. The J gene is TRBJ2-1, the V gene TRBV11-2, with 11 nucleotides matching TRBD1. This CDR3 contains 15 residues. Germline trimming cut 5 bases from V and 9 bases from J; bases unmatched to any gene: 9. CDR1 SGHAT and CDR2 FQNNGV come from the germline V gene.

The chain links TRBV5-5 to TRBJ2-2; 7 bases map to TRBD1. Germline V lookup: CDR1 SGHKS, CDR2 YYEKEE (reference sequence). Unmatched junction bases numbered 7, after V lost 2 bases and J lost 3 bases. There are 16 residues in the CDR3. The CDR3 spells CASSFGQGDYTGELFF. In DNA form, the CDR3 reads TGTGCCAGCAGCTTTGGGCAGGGGGATTACACCGGGGAGCTGTTTTTT.

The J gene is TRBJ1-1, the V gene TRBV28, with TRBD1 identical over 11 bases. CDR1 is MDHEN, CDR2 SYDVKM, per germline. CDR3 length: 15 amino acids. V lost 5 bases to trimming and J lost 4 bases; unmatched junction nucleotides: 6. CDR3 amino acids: CASSLQGTGGTEAFF. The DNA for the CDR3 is TGTGCCAGCAGTCTACAAGGGACAGGGGGCACTGAAGCTTTCTTT.

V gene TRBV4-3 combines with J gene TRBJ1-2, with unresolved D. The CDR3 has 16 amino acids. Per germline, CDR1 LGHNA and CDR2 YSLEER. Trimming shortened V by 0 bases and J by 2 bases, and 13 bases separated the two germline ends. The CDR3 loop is CASSQDLFAMNYGYTF. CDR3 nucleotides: TGCGCCAGCAGCCAAGATTTGTTCGCGATGAACTATGGCTACACCTTC.

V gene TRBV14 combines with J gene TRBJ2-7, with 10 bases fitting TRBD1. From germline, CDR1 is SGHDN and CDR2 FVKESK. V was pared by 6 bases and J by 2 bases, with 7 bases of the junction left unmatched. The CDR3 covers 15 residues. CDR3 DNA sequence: TGTGCCAGCAGGTTGACAGGGGGCCGTACCTACGAGCAGTACTTC. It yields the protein CASRLTGGRTYEQYF.

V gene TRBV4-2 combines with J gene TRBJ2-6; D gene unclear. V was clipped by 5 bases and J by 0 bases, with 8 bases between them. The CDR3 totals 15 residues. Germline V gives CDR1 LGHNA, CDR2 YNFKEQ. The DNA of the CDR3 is TGTGCCAGCAGCTTAGATCTCTCTGGGGCCAACGTCCTGACTTTC. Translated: CASSLDLSGANVLTF.

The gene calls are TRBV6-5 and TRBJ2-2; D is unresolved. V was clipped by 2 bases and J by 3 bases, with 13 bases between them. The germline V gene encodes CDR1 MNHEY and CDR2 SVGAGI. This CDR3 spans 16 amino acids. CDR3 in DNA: TGTGCCAGCAGTTACGGGCCCGACATGGACACCGGGGAGCTGTTTTTT. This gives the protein CASSYGPDMDTGELFF.

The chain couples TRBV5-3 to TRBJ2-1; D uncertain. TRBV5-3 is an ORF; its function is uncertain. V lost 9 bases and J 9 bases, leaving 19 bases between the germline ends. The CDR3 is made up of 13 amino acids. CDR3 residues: CANYLEPPREQFF. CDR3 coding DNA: TGTGCCAACTACCTCGAGCCCCCGCGTGAGCAGTTCTTC.

CDR3 sequence (DNA): TGTGCCAGCAGCTTAGGAGCCCACGAGCAGTACTTC. Protein sequence: CASSLGAHEQYF. This chain uses TRBV7-9 with TRBJ2-7; D call uncertain. The CDR3 is 12 amino acids. Germline loops: CDR1 SEHNR, CDR2 FQNEAQ (reference sequence). V dropped 1 base and J dropped 5 bases, with 6 bases sitting between them.

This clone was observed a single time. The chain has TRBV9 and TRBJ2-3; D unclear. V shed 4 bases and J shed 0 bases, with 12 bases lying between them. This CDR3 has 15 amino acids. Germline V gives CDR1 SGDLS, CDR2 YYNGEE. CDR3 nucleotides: TGTGCCAGCAGCTCCGGGTTTTCGAGCACAGATACGCAGTATTTT. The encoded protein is CASSSGFSSTDTQYF.

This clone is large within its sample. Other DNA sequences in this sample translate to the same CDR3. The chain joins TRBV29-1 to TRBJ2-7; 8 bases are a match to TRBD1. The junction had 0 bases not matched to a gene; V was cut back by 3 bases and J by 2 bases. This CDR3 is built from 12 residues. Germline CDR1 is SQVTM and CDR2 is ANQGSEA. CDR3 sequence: CSVETGAYEQYF. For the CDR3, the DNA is TGCAGCGTTGAGACAGGGGCCTACGAGCAGTACTTC.

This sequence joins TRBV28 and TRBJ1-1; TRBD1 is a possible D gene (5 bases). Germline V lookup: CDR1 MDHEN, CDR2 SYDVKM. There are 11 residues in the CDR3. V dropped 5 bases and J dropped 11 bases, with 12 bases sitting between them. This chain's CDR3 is CASSRGQEAFF. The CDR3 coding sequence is TGTGCCAGCAGTCGTGGACAAGAGGCTTTCTTT.